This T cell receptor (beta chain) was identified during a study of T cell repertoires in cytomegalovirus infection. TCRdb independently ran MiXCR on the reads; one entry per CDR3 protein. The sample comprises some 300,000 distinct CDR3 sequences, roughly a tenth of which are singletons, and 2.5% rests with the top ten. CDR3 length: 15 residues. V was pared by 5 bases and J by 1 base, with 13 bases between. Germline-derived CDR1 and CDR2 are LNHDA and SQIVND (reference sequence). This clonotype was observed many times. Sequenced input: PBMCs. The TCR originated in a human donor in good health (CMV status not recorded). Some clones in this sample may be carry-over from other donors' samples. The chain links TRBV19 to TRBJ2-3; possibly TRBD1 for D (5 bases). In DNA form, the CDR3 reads TGTGCCAGTAGTGTACAGGCATTCGGCACAGATACGCAGTATTTT. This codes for CASSVQAFGTDTQYF.